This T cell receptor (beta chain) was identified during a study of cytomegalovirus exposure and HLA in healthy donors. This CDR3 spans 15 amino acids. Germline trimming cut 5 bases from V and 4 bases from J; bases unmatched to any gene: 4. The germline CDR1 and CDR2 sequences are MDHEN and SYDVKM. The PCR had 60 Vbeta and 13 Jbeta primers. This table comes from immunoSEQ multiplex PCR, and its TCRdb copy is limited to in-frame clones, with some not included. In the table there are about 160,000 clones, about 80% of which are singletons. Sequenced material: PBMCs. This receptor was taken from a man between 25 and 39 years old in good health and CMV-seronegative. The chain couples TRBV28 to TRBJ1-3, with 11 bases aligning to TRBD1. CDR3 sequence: CASSEGTGGGNTIYF. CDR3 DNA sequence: TGTGCCAGCAGTGAAGGGACAGGGGGAGGAAACACCATATATTTT. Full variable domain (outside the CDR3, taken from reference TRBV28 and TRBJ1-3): DVKVTQSSRYLVKRTGEKVFLECVQDMDHENMFWYRQDPGLGLRLIYFSYDVKMKEKGDIPEGYSVSREKKERFSLILESASTNQTSMYLCASSEGTGGGNTIYFGEGSWLTVV.